The T cell receptor (beta chain) under discussion was sequenced for a study of blood T cells in healthy people across ages (dated by TCRdb to the mid-2010s). Study-level background: In model experiments, roughly one uniquely barcoded TCR beta cDNA molecule per two T cells was captured by template switching. Age-related changes in TCR beta repertoire diversity were measured in the study by deep sequencing normalized with unique cDNA molecular identifiers. The donors were split into four age groups: young (average about 16 years), middle-aged (over 35), aged (about 56) and long-lived (roughly 86). The study analyzed two additional independent replicas of 1 million unique cDNA reads from the same blood draw for two donors, one aged 18 to 29 and one aged 80 or older. Summary of the overall study and its limitations: Since profiling was done on bulk unsorted PBMCs, naive and antigen-experienced compartments could not be conclusively compared. Because donor CMV infection status was unknown, age-related changes in expanded clonotypes were potentially confounded. As age increased, observed TCR beta diversity per million T cells dropped in a roughly linear way, and a significant reduction was already evident by age roughly 36. Compared with the aged group, the long-lived group had more naive CD4+ T cells, fewer expanded clones and increased TCR diversity, a pattern suggesting age selection. The percentage of naive T cells measured by flow cytometry correlated strongly with observed TCR beta diversity. Estimates of total diversity from one million sequenced T cells were regarded as lower bounds and underestimates.

Preparation of the library involved 5' RACE. TCRdb shows the sequencer as Illumina HiSeq 2500. A second about 7 to 12 cycle PCR used a sample-barcoded 5' primer and a J-beta primer mix. Each TCR beta cDNA molecule received a unique molecular identifier from a template-switch 5' adaptor carrying 12 random nucleotides. Each sample yielded at least 3 million CDR3-containing paired-end reads. All of the RNA was converted into first-strand cDNA using the Mint cDNA synthesis kit, with a TRBC-specific oligonucleotide serving as the primer. Following uracil-DNA glycosylase treatment, all cDNA underwent a first 18-cycle PCR with the universal primers M1SS and BC2_uni_R. The study's processing was this. Normalization of each sample was performed by random selection of 1 million high-quality reads, each carrying a distinct molecular identifier. Reads with shared molecular identifiers were discarded instead of being binned into consensus sequences. MiTCR, set to a Q25 quality threshold and the strictest error-elimination algorithm, was used for CDR3 identification, clonotype clustering and error correction. A nonparametric unseen species model with Euler transformation was used to estimate lower-bound total TCR beta diversity. TCRdb reprocessed the public reads (quality trimming at Q25 with fastp, clone calling with MiXCR) and kept in-frame beta chains. Rows are unified per CDR3 protein, each entry keeping the most common DNA and genes. It is TCRdb's table, rather than the study itself, that gives the V and J calls and clone size. This sample is represented by over 700,000 distinct CDR3 sequences; more than 20% of them were singletons. The ten largest clones capture just under 9.5% of the sample.

The donors were 40 or so Caucasian individuals from Russia, aged 6 to 90 years, who were systemically healthy. Around 9.9 milliliters of peripheral blood were collected from each donor into EDTA-treated Vacutainer tubes. Ficoll-Paque density-gradient centrifugation was used to isolate PBMCs, with at least 7 million per sample. Trizol reagent was used to extract total RNA from PBMCs, with at least 5 micrograms per sample. Naive CD45RAhigh/CD27high T cell percentages were measured by flow cytometry on a PBMC aliquot from every donor. Notes on this clonotype: Its antigen remains unidentified. Qualities for individual bases were not recorded, and no much larger clone is one base off.

V is cut back by 9 bases and J by 15 bases, with 15 bases in the junction unmatched. Measured from the cysteine to the phenylalanine, the CDR3 is 14 residues long. The retained sequence is limited to the CDR3, 42 bases, with the frame set at the first base. The same sample was also studied in work on T cells of mothers and their children. The second study, in turn, reports: Nine systemically healthy Caucasian individuals, comprising three mothers and their six children, were included as donors. cDNA synthesis consumed the entire amount of extracted RNA, loaded at about 1.6 ug RNA in each 15 ul reaction. In the second PCR, the M1S primer added sample barcodes and 2-4 random nucleotides. Over 9 million TCR beta CDR3 reads came from each mother, compared with millions of reads from each child. Thymic selection shapes the output of TCR recombination in a similar way in related and unrelated pairs, and inherited differences have a minor effect. Normalized repertoire overlap was always slightly but never significantly higher in related than unrelated mother-child pairs. No persistent microchimeric T cell clones were detected, at a sensitivity of approximately 100 clones per million clonotypes. The study used deep NGS to compare TCR beta repertoires of mothers and children, seeking features distinguishing related mother-child pairs from unrelated individuals. Mothers averaged about 40 +/- 4 years of age and children averaged around 10 +/- 4 years. After adapter ligation with NEBNext reagents, the libraries were sequenced on Illumina HiSeq 2000 with 100+100 nt paired-end reads. To prevent cross-contamination, the mother and child libraries were prepared one month apart and sequenced in separate runs. For each donor, between roughly 450,000 and 2,300,000 distinct TCR beta clonotypes were identified. Naive TCR beta clonotypes were estimated from low-frequency clonotypes matched to each donor's FACS-determined naive share, without sorting.

In this chain, TRBV12-3 or TRBV12-4 is recombined with TRBJ2-3; 13 middle bases align to TRBD2. The sequenced material came from blood. The origin of this receptor is a boy younger than 18 in good health. The DNA sequence is TGTGCCAGTACTAGCGGGGGGGATCGAGGGAGAAGATATTTT. The encoded protein is CASTSGGDRGRRYF.